This T cell receptor (beta chain) was documented in a study of blood T cell repertoires in COVID-19. Looking at the study overall: COVID-19 samples collected from the United States, Italy and Spain covered acute and convalescent phases.

CDR3 length equals 19 residues. V lost 5 bases to trimming and J lost 1 base, with 21 bases between them. The germline gives CDR1 SEHNR, CDR2 FQNEAQ (reference sequence). Assay: immunoSEQ multiplex PCR; the TCRdb copy retains only in-frame clones and omits some. The repertoire holds about 440,000 clones, roughly 88% seen once, with 10% to 15% in the top ten. Seattle enrolled patients during active infection and tracked them longitudinally. This clone was observed a single time. The receptor's source is a woman between 45 and 60 years old with COVID-19, enrolled during active disease. Sequencing was performed on peripheral blood. This chain joins TRBV7-9 and TRBJ2-6; possible D gene TRBD2, 6 bases. The CDR3 bases are TGTGCCAGCAGCCCGCCCGCCGGGGGAACATGGTCTGGGGCCAACGTCCTGACTTTC. Translated: CASSPPAGGTWSGANVLTF. The full variable domain, rest sourced from reference TRBV7-9 and TRBJ2-6, is DTGVSQNPRHKITKRGQNVTFRCDPISEHNRLYWYRQTLGQGPEFLTYFQNEAQLEKSRLLSDRFSAERPKGSFSTLEIQRTEQGDSAMYLCASSPPAGGTWSGANVLTFGAGSRLTVL.